This T cell receptor (beta chain) was sequenced for a study of monozygotic twins with inflammatory bowel disease (dated by TCRdb to about 2019). Regarding the study in general: The full study comprised around 30 monozygotic twin pairs: nine German pairs (four IBD-concordant, five IBD-discordant) and 19 IBD-discordant Danish pairs. The search for disease-associated traits relied mainly on comparing IBD patients with their genetically identical healthy co-twins within discordant pairs. Each individual had, on average, about 151 000 unique TCRalpha sequences and 181 000 unique TCRbeta sequences available for analysis. Beyond this particular receptor, the publication reports: Differing immunosuppressive treatments among patients may have added background noise and inter-individual variability to the repertoires. Different T cell subtypes could not be distinguished in the analysis. Repertoire similarity did not differ between concordant and discordant twins, possibly due to limited statistical power. IBD patients had lower TCRbeta repertoire diversity, measured by the inverse Simpson index, than their healthy co-twins. Compared with healthy twins, IBD patients shared fewer clonotypes with other individuals, and the difference was most pronounced in patients with signs of disease activity. The results gave no support for a single strong signal or clonotype linked to IBD.

From each donor, a 2.5 ml peripheral blood sample was drawn into PAXgene tubes and stored at -80 degrees C. Without T cell sorting, total RNA was isolated from whole blood using the PAXgene blood miRNA kit on an automated QIAcube. Peripheral blood from monozygotic twin pairs, either concordant or discordant for inflammatory bowel disease, underwent deep TCRalpha and TCRbeta repertoire profiling that used unique molecular barcoding. Smoking habits were recorded for all twin pairs, with individuals classified as current, former or never smokers. Turning to this clonotype: It lacks a known antigen.

From its cysteine to its phenylalanine, the CDR3 spans 14 amino acids. DNA is not recorded here. Libraries were built with 5' RACE. For each TCR library, approximately 3,700 ng of total RNA was used. cDNA was synthesized with SMARTScribe reverse transcriptase in eight separate reactions per sample. Unique molecular identifiers containing a 6-nucleotide sample barcode were introduced through template switching during cDNA synthesis. TCRalpha and TCRbeta cDNA was amplified by two nested PCRs of 16 and 9 cycles, with bead purification after each PCR. Before amplification, the cDNA was both treated with uracil DNA-glycosylase and purified with the QIAquick PCR purification kit. The second PCR added Illumina TruSeq-compatible adapters along with sample-specific barcodes. Library quality and concentration were checked on TapeStation and Qubit, and libraries were pooled at around 5 ng each. The pooled libraries were sequenced with 2 x 100 bp reads and custom sequencing primers on an Illumina HiSeq2500 single-index Rapid Run. Per the original workflow: UMI-based consensus assembly with MiGEC version 1.2.6 was used to correct PCR and sequencing errors. MiXCR version 2.1.1 was used for V(D)J alignment, clonotype assembly and CDR3 extraction. To normalise gene usage, clonotype sharing and MAIT/NKT TCR abundance, the analysis used the top 1000, 10 000 and 20 000 clonotypes per sample. After downsampling to 27 000 UMIs, diversity was calculated as the inverse Simpson index using the vegan R package. Paired Mann-Whitney U tests on discordant twin pairs were used, with Benjamini-Hochberg multiple-testing correction. TCRdb reprocessed the raw reads; every CDR3 protein sequence is a single record, and DNA is not supplied. The V and J calls and clone size are TCRdb's, not the authors'. The data table for this sample lists about 450,000 distinct CDR3 sequences. The top ten clonotypes cover approximately 2.4% of the sample.

Sequenced: blood. Here the chain combines TRBV12-3 or TRBV12-4 and TRBJ1-1; TCRdb reports TRBD1, a call that lacks DNA to check it against. This TCR came from a human donor with ulcerative colitis or Crohn's disease, or a healthy co-twin of an affected twin (not recorded which). The CDR3 protein: CASIAGHSNTEAFF.